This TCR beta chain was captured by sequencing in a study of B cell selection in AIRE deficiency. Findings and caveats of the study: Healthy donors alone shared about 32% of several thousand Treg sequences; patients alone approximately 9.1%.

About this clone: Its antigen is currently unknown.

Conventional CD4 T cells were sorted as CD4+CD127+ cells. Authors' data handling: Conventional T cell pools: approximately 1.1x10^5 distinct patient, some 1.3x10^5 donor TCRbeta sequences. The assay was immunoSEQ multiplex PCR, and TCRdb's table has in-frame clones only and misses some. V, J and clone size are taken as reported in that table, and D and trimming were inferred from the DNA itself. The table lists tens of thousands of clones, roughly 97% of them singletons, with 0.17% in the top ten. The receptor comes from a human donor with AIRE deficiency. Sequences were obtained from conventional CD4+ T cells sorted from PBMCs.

CDR3 protein: CASSLFSGRQETQYF. The CDR3 coding sequence is TGTGCCAGCAGCCTATTTAGCGGGAGACAAGAGACCCAGTACTTC. V gene TRBV7-9 combines with J gene TRBJ2-5, with 9 nucleotides matching TRBD2. V gave up 5 bases and J gave up 2 bases; unmatched junction bases: 6. CDR3 length: 15 amino acids. Germline V gives CDR1 SEHNR, CDR2 FQNEAQ (reference sequence).